A selection of T cell receptor beta chains follows, all from one sample in a study of cytomegalovirus exposure and HLA in healthy donors. The protocol was immunoSEQ multiplex PCR, while the TCRdb copy is restricted to in-frame clones and leaves out a portion. The sample holds 150,000 to 200,000 clones; roughly 75% are singletons and the top ten take over 4.5%. The sequencing sample was made of PBMCs. These receptor sequences come from a male donor in good health and CMV-seronegative. CDR3s include the opening cysteine and the closing phenylalanine or tryptophan. D genes are given only for firm matches. The listing skips clone size in some rows; elsewhere it reads once, few, many or a size class.

V gene	clone size	J gene	D gene	CDR3 DNA	CDR3 protein
TRBV5-1	.	TRBJ2-7	TRBD2	TGCGCCAGCAGCTTGGCGGCGGGAGTTGGCTACGAGCAGTACTTC	CASSLAAGVGYEQYF
TRBV7-3	once	TRBJ1-5	TRBD1	TGTGCCAGCAGCCCCCTTTGTCCGGGACAGCTCAATAGCAATCAGCCCCAGCATTTT	CASSPLCPGQLNSNQPQHF
TRBV15	.	TRBJ2-2	TRBD1	TGTACCACCCAAAGGGACAGGGGCCCCCGGGGGGAGCTGTTTTTT	CTTQRDRGPRGELFF
TRBV10-3	.	TRBJ2-2	.	TGTGCCATCAGTGGCGGCCCGGGCACCGGGGAGCTGTTTTTT	CAISGGPGTGELFF
TRBV7-8	.	TRBJ2-5	.	TGTGCCAGCAGCTTACGGTACCAAGAGACCCAGTACTTC	CASSLRYQETQYF
TRBV6-6	few	TRBJ1-4	.	TGTGCCAGCAGAGGAGGACAGAGCAGTGAAAAACTGTTTTTT	CASRGGQSSEKLFF
TRBV4-1	.	TRBJ1-5	.	TGCGCCAGCAGCCAAGAGCCTTCGGCAGGGTATAGCAATCAGCCCCAGCATTTT	CASSQEPSAGYSNQPQHF
TRBV5-1	few	TRBJ2-1	.	TGCGCCAGCAGCTTGGCAGGGGTCTCCTACAATGAGCAGTTCTTC	CASSLAGVSYNEQFF
TRBV7-3	.	TRBJ2-4	TRBD2	TGTGCCAGCAGCTTAACGCAAGCGGGAGGGAACATTCAGTACTTC	CASSLTQAGGNIQYF
TRBV19	.	TRBJ2-7	TRBD2	TGTGCCAGTAAGGCTAGCGGGAGCTCCTACGAGCAGTACTTC	CASKASGSSYEQYF
TRBV23-1	.	TRBJ2-2	TRBD1	TGCGCCAGCAGTCAATTGAGGACAGGGAACACCGGGGAGCTGTTTTTT	CASSQLRTGNTGELFF
TRBV28	.	TRBJ2-2	.	TGTGCCAGCAGTAAGCGCGGGGAGCTGTTTTTT	CASSKRGELFF
TRBV7-3	once	TRBJ2-3	TRBD2	TGTGCCAGCAGCCTCGGGGGGAGCCGCACAGATACGCAGTATTTT	CASSLGGSRTDTQYF
TRBV19	.	TRBJ2-7	.	TGTGCCAGTGGGCCCCTTCAGGGATACGAGCAGTACTTC	CASGPLQGYEQYF
TRBV4-1	.	TRBJ1-4	.	TGCGCCAGCAGCCAAGATGGCAGGGGCAACGAAAAACTGTTTTTT	CASSQDGRGNEKLFF
TRBV15	once	TRBJ1-5	TRBD1	TGTGCCACCAGCGCCCGGACAGGGGGCGGCAATCAGCCCCAGCATTTT	CATSARTGGGNQPQHF
TRBV9	.	TRBJ2-1	TRBD1	TGTGCCAGCAGCGTGGGGACAGGGTCGAACAATGAGCAGTTCTTC	CASSVGTGSNNEQFF
TRBV7-2	.	TRBJ1-5	TRBD1	TGTGCCAGCAGCTTAGCAGGGACAGGCAATCAGCCCCAGCATTTT	CASSLAGTGNQPQHF
TRBV5-1	.	TRBJ2-1	TRBD1	TGCGCCAGCAGCTTGACAGGGGCCTTACACAATGAGCAGTTCTTC	CASSLTGALHNEQFF
TRBV5-5	.	TRBJ1-2	TRBD1	TGTGCCAGCAGCCTAACTTTGGACAGGGAAAGAGCCTACACCTTC	CASSLTLDRERAYTF
TRBV7-9	.	TRBJ2-5	.	TGTGCCAGCAGCTTAACCGGACAGCAAGAGACCCAGTACTTC	CASSLTGQQETQYF
TRBV27	.	TRBJ2-1	.	TGTGCCAGCAGTTTAAACCAGGAGCAGTTCTTC	CASSLNQEQFF